This T cell receptor beta chain is drawn from a study of T cells after yellow fever vaccination. General observations from the study: It was the secondary response that reached its peak faster, day 5 versus 15, but it was weaker.

As TCR cDNA was made by 5'RACE template switching, a universal primer site and UMIs were added. TCRdb independently ran MiXCR on the 5' RACE reads; one entry per CDR3 protein. The sample shows 300,000 or so distinct CDR3 sequences, 13% of them seen only once. The CDR3 extends over 13 amino acids. Losses at the gene ends were 3 bases for V and 15 bases for J; bases not matched to a gene: 8. The table lists this clonotype with a few counts. The antigen remains undetermined. The chain couples TRBV12-3 or TRBV12-4 to TRBJ2-1; the match to TRBD2 covers 10 bases. The source of this sequence is a man aged 25-45 years who received the YFV17D yellow fever vaccine. Source: CD4+ T cells sorted from PBMCs, taken 45 days after the yellow fever booster vaccination. The CDR3 is CASSLASGSPRFF. CDR3 DNA sequence: TGTGCCAGCAGTTTGGCTAGCGGGAGCCCCCGGTTCTTC.